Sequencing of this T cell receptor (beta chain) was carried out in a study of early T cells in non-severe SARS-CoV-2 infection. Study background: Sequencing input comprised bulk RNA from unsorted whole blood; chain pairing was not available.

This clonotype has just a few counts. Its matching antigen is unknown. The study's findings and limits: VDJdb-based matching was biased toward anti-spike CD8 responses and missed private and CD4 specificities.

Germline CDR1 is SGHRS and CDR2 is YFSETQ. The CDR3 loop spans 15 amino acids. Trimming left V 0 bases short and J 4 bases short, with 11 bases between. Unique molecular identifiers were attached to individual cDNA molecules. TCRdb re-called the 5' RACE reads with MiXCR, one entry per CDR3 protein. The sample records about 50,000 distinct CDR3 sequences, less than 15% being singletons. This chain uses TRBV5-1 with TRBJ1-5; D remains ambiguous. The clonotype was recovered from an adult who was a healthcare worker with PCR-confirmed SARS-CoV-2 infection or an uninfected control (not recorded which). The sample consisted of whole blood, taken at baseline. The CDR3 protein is CASSLVYGPNQPQHF. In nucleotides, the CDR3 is TGCGCCAGCAGCTTGGTATACGGACCAAATCAGCCCCAGCATTTT.